The sequence of this T cell receptor (beta chain) was determined in a study of blood T cells in healthy people across ages. Study-wide background: There was about one barcoded beta molecule captured by template switching per two T cells.

The V gene's germline CDR1 is SGHRS and CDR2 YFSETQ. This CDR3 is 15 amino acids long. V was trimmed by 3 bases and J by 0 bases, leaving 12 bases between them. Together with a sample-barcoded 5' primer, a J-beta primer mix was included in a second PCR lasting roughly 6 to 12 cycles. A template-switch adaptor containing 12 random nucleotides labeled each cDNA molecule. TCRdb re-analysed the 5' RACE reads in MiXCR, keeping a single row per CDR3 protein. The table records 700,000 to 1,000,000 distinct CDR3 sequences, roughly 44% of them present only once. Peripheral blood samples of 9 to 10 milliliters were drawn from each donor.

The source is a man aged 55-75 years in good health. The J gene is TRBJ1-2, the V gene TRBV5-1; a possible D gene is TRBD1 (5 bases). The sequenced sample was blood. The CDR3 region is CASSWGDGANYGYTF. The CDR3 coding sequence is TGCGCCAGCAGCTGGGGGGACGGTGCTAACTATGGCTACACCTTC. Looking up the rest from reference TRBV5-1 and TRBJ1-2 gives the full variable domain: KAGVTQTPRYLIKTRGQQVTLSCSPISGHRSVSWYQQTPGQGLQFLFEYFSETQRNKGNFPGRFSGRQFSNSRSEMNVSTLELGDSALYLCASSWGDGANYGYTFGSGTRLTVV.